This TCR beta chain was profiled in a study of blood T cell repertoires in COVID-19. About the study: The United States, Italy and Spain were the sources of the acute and convalescent COVID-19 samples. PBMCs, B-cell-depleted T cells, or T cells were the source of the cDNA or gDNA that made up the material.

Per the original data handling: How many nucleated cells were present was estimated from reference gene primer amplification. Data came from immunoSEQ multiplex PCR; TCRdb stores just in-frame clones and leaves some out. D and trimming were read from the DNA, whereas the V and J calls and clone size are those reported in that table. Of about 160,000 clones listed, around 80% are singletons. The clonotype originates from a man aged 55 to 70 with active or convalescent COVID-19. Sequencing was done on a sample of peripheral blood.

CDR3 coding DNA: TGTGCCAGCAGCTTAGGTAGAGGGAATCAGCCCCAGCATTTT. Protein: CASSLGRGNQPQHF. The chain carries TRBV7-6 and TRBJ1-5; D unresolved. Germline lookup yields CDR1 SGHVS and CDR2 FNYEAQ. The V and J ends lost 1 base and 4 bases respectively, with 8 bases between them. The CDR3 has 14 amino acids.